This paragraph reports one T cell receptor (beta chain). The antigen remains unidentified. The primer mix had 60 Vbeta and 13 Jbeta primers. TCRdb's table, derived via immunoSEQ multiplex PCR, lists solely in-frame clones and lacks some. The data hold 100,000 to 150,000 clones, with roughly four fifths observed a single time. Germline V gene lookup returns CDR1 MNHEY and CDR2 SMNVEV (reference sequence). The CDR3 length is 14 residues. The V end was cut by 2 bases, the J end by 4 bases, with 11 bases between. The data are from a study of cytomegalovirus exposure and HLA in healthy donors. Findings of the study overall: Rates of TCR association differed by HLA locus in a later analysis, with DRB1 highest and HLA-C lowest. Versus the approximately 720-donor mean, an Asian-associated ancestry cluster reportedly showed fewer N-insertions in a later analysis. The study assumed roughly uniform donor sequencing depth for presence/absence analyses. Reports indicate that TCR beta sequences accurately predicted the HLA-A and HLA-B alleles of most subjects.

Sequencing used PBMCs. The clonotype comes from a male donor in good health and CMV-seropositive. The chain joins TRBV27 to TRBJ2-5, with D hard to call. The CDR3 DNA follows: TGTGCCAGCAGTTTAGTCGGATCGGGAGAGACCCAGTACTTC. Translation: CASSLVGSGETQYF.